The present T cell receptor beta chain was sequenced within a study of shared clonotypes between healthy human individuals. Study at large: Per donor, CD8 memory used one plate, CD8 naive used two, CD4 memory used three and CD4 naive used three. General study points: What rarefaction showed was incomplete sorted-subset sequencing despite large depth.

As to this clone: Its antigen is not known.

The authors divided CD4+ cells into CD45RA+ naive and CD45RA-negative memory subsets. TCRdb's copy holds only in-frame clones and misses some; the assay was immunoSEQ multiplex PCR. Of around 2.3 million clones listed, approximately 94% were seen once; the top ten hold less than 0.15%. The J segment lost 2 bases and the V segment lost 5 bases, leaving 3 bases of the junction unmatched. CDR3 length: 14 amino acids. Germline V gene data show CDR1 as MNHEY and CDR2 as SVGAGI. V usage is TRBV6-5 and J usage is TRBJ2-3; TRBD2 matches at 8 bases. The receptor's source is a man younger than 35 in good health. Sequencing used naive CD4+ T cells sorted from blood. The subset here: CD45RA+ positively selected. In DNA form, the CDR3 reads TGTGCCAGCAGTCGGGGGGGAGACACAGATACGCAGTATTTT. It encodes CASSRGGDTDTQYF.